The 6 T cell receptor beta chains below come from one sample, sequenced in a study of T cells in Graves' hyperthyroidism and ophthalmopathy. The TCR beta CDR3 regions underwent amplification using RNA transcripts as the source. First-round RT-PCR of the TCR CDR3 relied on the HTBI primer set. One entry per CDR3 protein, called by TCRdb with MiXCR from the multiplex PCR reads. The table lists roughly 800,000 distinct CDR3 sequences, 38% of them singletons. The source material was blood. All receptors derive from a man between 18 and 35 years old with Graves' hyperthyroidism.

V gene TRBV5-1 combines with J gene TRBJ2-2; tentatively, D is TRBD2 (5 bases). The germline gives CDR1 SGHRS, CDR2 YFSETQ. With 2 bases removed from V and 1 base from J, the gap between germline ends came to 12 bases. The CDR3 spans 16 residues. CDR3 sequence (DNA): TGCGCCAGCAGCTTAACCGGGATACAGAACACCGGGGAGCTGTTTTTT. Translation: CASSLTGIQNTGELFF.

This clonotype has a count of ten or more. The V call is TRBV7-9, the J call TRBJ2-7; a weak D match, TRBD1 (5 bases). In germline, CDR1 is SEHNR, CDR2 FQNEAQ (reference sequence). V was trimmed by 1 base and J by 7 bases, leaving 14 bases between them. The CDR3 is 14 amino acids. CDR3 in amino acids: CASSLGAGMAEQYF. The CDR3 DNA is TGTGCCAGCAGCTTAGGCGCAGGGATGGCGGAGCAGTACTTC.

V is TRBV15 and J is TRBJ2-5; 7 bases map to TRBD2. The V gene end was trimmed by 3 bases and the J gene end by 4 bases; junction bases not matched to a gene: 8. The CDR3 runs to 15 residues. Germline V gene sequence: CDR1 LNHNV, CDR2 YYDKDF (reference sequence). This CDR3 is CATSSTGTNRETQYF. The CDR3 DNA reads as TGTGCCACCAGCAGCACGGGGACTAACCGAGAGACCCAGTACTTC.

This clonotype showed up many times. V is TRBV3-1 and J is TRBJ1-2, with no clear D. Deletions cut 1 base from V and 4 bases from J, with 10 bases between. Looked up from germline, CDR1 is LGHDT and CDR2 is YNNKEL (reference sequence). The CDR3 extends over 14 amino acids. CDR3 DNA sequence: TGTGCCAGCAGCCAAGGGATAATGGCCTATGGCTACACCTTC. Encoded protein: CASSQGIMAYGYTF.

This clonotype was seen a few times. The V and J genes are TRBV5-8 and TRBJ1-6; D gene ambiguous. CDR1 is SGHTS, CDR2 YDEGEE, per germline. Trimming shortened V by 1 base and J by 10 bases, and 12 bases separated the two germline ends. The CDR3 sequence is 14 residues long. CDR3 in amino acids: CASSLSSGTSPLHF. DNA for the CDR3: TGTGCCAGCAGCTTGTCATCAGGCACATCACCCCTCCACTTT. The entire variable domain, with the rest obtained from reference TRBV5-8 and TRBJ1-6, is as follows: EAGVTQSPTHLIKTRGQQATLRCSPISGHTSVYWYQQALGLGLQFLLWYDEGEERNRGNFPPRFSGRQFPNYSSELNVNALELEDSALYLCASSLSSGTSPLHFGNGTRLTVT.

The chain uses TRBV7-8 and TRBJ2-7, with 7 positions matching TRBD2. The CDR3 consists of 15 residues. The V and J ends lost 4 bases and 3 bases, in that order; junction bases with no gene match: 9. Germline assignment: CDR1 SGHVS and CDR2 FQNEAQ. CDR3 residues: CASSSLGLADYEQYF. The CDR3 DNA reads as TGTGCCAGCAGCTCGCTTGGGCTAGCGGACTACGAGCAGTACTTC.